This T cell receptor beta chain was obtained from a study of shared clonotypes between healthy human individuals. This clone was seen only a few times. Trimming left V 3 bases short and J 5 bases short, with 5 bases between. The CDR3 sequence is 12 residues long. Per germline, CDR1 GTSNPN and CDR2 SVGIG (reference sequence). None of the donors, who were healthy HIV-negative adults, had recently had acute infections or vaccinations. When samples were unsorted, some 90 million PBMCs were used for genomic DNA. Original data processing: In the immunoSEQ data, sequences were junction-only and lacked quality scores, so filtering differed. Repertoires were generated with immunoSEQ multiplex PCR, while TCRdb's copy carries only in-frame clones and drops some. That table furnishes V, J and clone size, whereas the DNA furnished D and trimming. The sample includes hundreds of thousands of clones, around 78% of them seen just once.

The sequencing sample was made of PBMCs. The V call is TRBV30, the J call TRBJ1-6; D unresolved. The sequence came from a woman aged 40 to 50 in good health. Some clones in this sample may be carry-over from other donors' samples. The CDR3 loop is CAWRENNSPLHF. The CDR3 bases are TGTGCCTGGAGGGAGAATAATTCACCCCTCCACTTT.